This T cell receptor beta chain originates from a study of blood T cell repertoires in COVID-19. Cohort assignment relied on participant-reported clinical history. All recovered Cohort 3 donors got two negative PCRs, got clearance, or saw symptom resolution. In the original analysis: Scientists estimated how many nucleated cells there were by amplifying reference gene primers. The method was immunoSEQ multiplex PCR; TCRdb's version includes in-frame clones alone and lacks a portion of them. V, J and clone size are those of that table, while D and trimming were read from the DNA. The profile shows roughly 200,000 clones, roughly four fifths of them singletons. CDR3 length: 15 residues. Germline-derived CDR1 and CDR2 are LGHNA and YNFKEQ. V shed 4 bases, J shed 2 bases, and the junction held 4 bases outside the gene matches.

Sequencing was performed on PBMCs or T cells enriched from blood (not recorded which). This sequence was found in a middle-aged man who had recovered from COVID-19. The V gene is TRBV4-2, the J gene TRBJ1-3, with 8 positions matching TRBD1. This chain's CDR3 is CASSPRTGTGNTIYF. CDR3 bases: TGTGCCAGCAGCCCGAGGACAGGGACTGGAAACACCATATATTTT.